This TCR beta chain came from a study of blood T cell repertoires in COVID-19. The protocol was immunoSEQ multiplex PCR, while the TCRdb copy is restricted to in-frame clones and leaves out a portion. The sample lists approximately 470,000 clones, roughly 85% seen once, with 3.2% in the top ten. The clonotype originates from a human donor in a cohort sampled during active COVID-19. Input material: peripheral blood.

As DNA, the CDR3 is TGTGCCTGGAGTGTACTTGGGGAGAGCACAGATACGCAGTATTTT. Translating it yields CAWSVLGESTDTQYF. This chain links TRBV30 with TRBJ2-3, with D perhaps matching TRBD2 (5 bases). Germline loops: CDR1 GTSNPN, CDR2 SVGIG (reference sequence). The CDR3 is made up of 15 amino acids. V dropped 0 bases and J dropped 0 bases, with 10 bases sitting between them. Full variable domain (outside the CDR3, taken from reference TRBV30 and TRBJ2-3): SQTIHQWPATLVQPVGSPLSLECTVEGTSNPNLYWYRQAAGRGLQLLFYSVGIGQISSEVPQNLSASRPQDRQFILSSKKLLLSDSGFYLCAWSVLGESTDTQYFGPGTRLTVL.